One sample yielded the 13 T cell receptor beta chains listed below, sequenced in a study of CD8+CD57+ T cells in acquired aplastic anemia. Genomic DNA served as template for TCR beta VDJ and CDR3 profiling. Via MiXCR, TCRdb re-called the reads, giving one row per CDR3 protein. The table records over 40,000 distinct CDR3 sequences, about 78% of them present only once. The material sequenced was sorted CD4+, CD8+, or CD8+CD57+ T cells (not recorded which) from PBMCs. The receptor source for this set is a human donor in good health, serving as a control.

The rearrangement links TRBV15 to TRBJ2-7, with TRBD1 matching 9 bases. The V gene end was trimmed by 1 base and the J gene end by 3 bases; junction bases not matched to a gene: 1. CDR3 length: 14 amino acids. From germline, CDR1 is LNHNV and CDR2 YYDKDF (reference sequence). CDR3 nucleotides: TGTGCCACCAGCAGAGGGACAGGGGACTACGAGCAGTACTTC. Residues: CATSRGTGDYEQYF.

V and J are TRBV19 and TRBJ1-5; no definite D call. Trimming shortened V by 3 bases and J by 5 bases, and 5 bases separated the two germline ends. Germline V CDR1 and CDR2: LNHDA, SQIVND (reference sequence). The CDR3 contains 12 residues. The CDR3 DNA reads TGTGCCAGTAGTATCTCTGATCAGCCCCAGCATTTT. Its translation: CASSISDQPQHF.

V is TRBV24-1 and J is TRBJ2-1, with TRBD1 matching 9 bases. CDR1 and CDR2 from the germline V gene are KGHDR and SFDVKD. The CDR3 is 15 residues long. V was pared by 0 bases and J by 10 bases, with 6 bases of the junction left unmatched. DNA of the CDR3: TGTGCCACCAGTGATTTGCAGGGACAGGGTTGGGAGCAGTTCTTC. This gives the protein CATSDLQGQGWEQFF.

The V call is TRBV6-5, the J call TRBJ1-4; TRBD1 might be the D (6 bases). CDR1 is MNHEY and CDR2 is SVGAGI in the germline V gene. The CDR3 has 15 amino acids. Trimming pared 2 bases from V and 6 bases from J, leaving 13 bases between. This CDR3 reads CASSYQGHADEKLFF. CDR3 bases: TGTGCCAGCAGTTACCAGGGACACGCCGATGAAAAACTGTTTTTT.

V and J are TRBV2 and TRBJ1-2; D perhaps matches TRBD1 (5 bases). Germline V CDR1 and CDR2: SNHLY, FYNNEI. Trimming stripped 4 bases from V and 4 bases from J, with 10 bases between. The CDR3 contains 13 residues. The CDR3 DNA is TGTGCCAGCAGTGGACAGCGGACCTATGGCTACACCTTC. Its protein product is CASSGQRTYGYTF. The entire variable domain, with the rest obtained from reference TRBV2 and TRBJ1-2, is as follows: EPEVTQTPSHQVTQMGQEVILRCVPISNHLYFYWYRQILGQKVEFLVSFYNNEISEKSEIFDDQFSVERPDGSNFTLKIRSTKLEDSAMYFCASSGQRTYGYTFGSGTRLTVV.

The chain is built from TRBV20-1 and TRBJ2-1; tentative D call: TRBD1 (5 bases). With 5 bases removed from V and 0 bases from J, the gap between germline ends came to 11 bases. CDR3 size: 14 residues. From germline, CDR1 is DFQATT and CDR2 SNEGSKA (reference sequence). CDR3: CSASGLSSYNEQFF. CDR3 bases: TGCAGTGCTTCAGGGTTAAGCTCCTACAATGAGCAGTTCTTC.

The chain combines TRBV20-1 with TRBJ1-2; D not certain. The CDR3 extends over 17 amino acids. Trimming removed 0 bases from V and 4 bases from J, with 21 bases in between. The germline gives CDR1 DFQATT, CDR2 SNEGSKA (reference sequence). The CDR3 is CSARDRGGGSLSYGYTF. The CDR3 DNA reads TGCAGTGCTAGAGATCGGGGAGGCGGCTCGCTTAGCTATGGCTACACCTTC.

This sequence joins TRBV25-1 and TRBJ2-5, with D possibly being TRBD2 (5 bases). Trimming stripped 3 bases from V and 1 base from J, with 9 bases between. Germline V CDR1 and CDR2: MGHDK, SYGVNS. This CDR3 has 14 residues. The CDR3, as DNA: TGTGCCAGCAGTGAGGTGGAGGTCCAAGAGACCCAGTACTTC. Translating gives CASSEVEVQETQYF.

The chain links TRBV20-1 to TRBJ1-6; D call uncertain. The CDR3 covers 12 residues. V was clipped by 0 bases and J by 10 bases, with 7 bases between them. Germline lookup yields CDR1 DFQATT and CDR2 SNEGSKA (reference sequence). The DNA of the CDR3 is TGCAGTGCTAGAGATGAAGGATCACCCCTCCACTTT. Translated: CSARDEGSPLHF.

This chain uses TRBV10-3 with TRBJ2-5, with D possibly being TRBD1 or TRBD2 (5 bases each). Germline V gives CDR1 ENHRY, CDR2 SYGVKD. The CDR3 covers 15 residues. V was trimmed by 11 bases and J by 5 bases, leaving 24 bases between them. The CDR3 DNA sequence: TGTGCCTCCCAAGTCGGGCAGGGAGACATGGAGACCCAGTACTTC. It is translated as CASQVGQGDMETQYF.

This sequence joins TRBV24-1 and TRBJ1-2; no definite D call. Trimming shortened V by 3 bases and J by 4 bases, and 8 bases separated the two germline ends. The CDR3 contains 13 residues. Germline V gene lookup returns CDR1 KGHDR and CDR2 SFDVKD. CDR3 coding DNA: TGTGCCACCAGTGATGTCAGTAGCTATGGCTACACCTTC. Translating gives CATSDVSSYGYTF.

This clonotype is a singleton in its sample. The gene calls are TRBV15 and TRBJ2-5; 7 bases match TRBD2. Germline V lookup: CDR1 LNHNV, CDR2 YYDKDF (reference sequence). The trim removed 2 bases at V and 4 bases at J, leaving 13 bases unmatched. There are 17 residues in the CDR3. The CDR3 coding sequence is TGTGCCACCAGCAGACTCCCGGTCGGGAGGAATGGAGAGACCCAGTACTTC. As protein: CATSRLPVGRNGETQYF.

The chain couples TRBV20-1 to TRBJ2-7; 12 nucleotides match TRBD2. CDR1 is DFQATT and CDR2 is SNEGSKA in the germline V gene (reference sequence). There are 14 residues in the CDR3. The J segment lost 3 bases and the V segment lost 6 bases, leaving 6 bases of the junction unmatched. The CDR3 DNA is TGCAGTGCCAAGACTAGCGGGAGCCACTACGAGCAGTACTTC. Its protein product is CSAKTSGSHYEQYF.